This is a list of T cell receptor beta chains from one sample in a study of T cell responses to AZD1222 COVID-19 vaccine. Only in-frame clones appear in the TCRdb table, and some are missing; sequencing was by immunoSEQ multiplex PCR. In the table there are roughly 130,000 clones, roughly 93% of which are singletons. The material sequenced was peripheral blood, taken on day 0 of AZD1222 vaccination. The receptor set was obtained from an adult in good health. Both conserved end residues are part of each CDR3. D genes are given only for firm matches.

TRBV29-1	TRBJ2-7	.	CSVTGTHSYEQYF
TRBV27	TRBJ2-1	.	CASSIGNHQFF
TRBV27	TRBJ1-5	.	CASAEQGNQPQHF
TRBV7-9	TRBJ2-5	TRBD2	CASSLWTSGNQETQYF
TRBV7-2	TRBJ2-3	TRBD2	CASSPRTSLSDTQYF
TRBV19	TRBJ1-1	TRBD1	CASRANRGLNTEAFF
TRBV23-1	TRBJ2-6	TRBD2	CASSQVGLAGTSGANVLTF
TRBV4-2	TRBJ2-1	.	CASSPAGSEPYNEQFF
TRBV5-1	TRBJ2-1	.	CASSLGQIYNEQFF
TRBV4-3	TRBJ2-7	TRBD2	CASSQGLAGGTYEQYF
TRBV5-6	TRBJ1-4	.	CASSLLGTGDEKLFF
TRBV19	TRBJ1-3	.	CASREWGLGNTIYF
TRBV5-6	TRBJ1-2	.	CASSLGGAGPGYTF
TRBV11-3	TRBJ2-1	.	CASSGDGLGTEQFF
TRBV2	TRBJ1-2	.	CAGRGDNYGYTF
TRBV28	TRBJ1-5	.	CASSLSGNQPQHF
TRBV13	TRBJ2-3	.	CASSPRPSDTDTQYF
TRBV7-3	TRBJ2-1	TRBD1	CASRLTGGSNEQFF
TRBV18	TRBJ2-2	TRBD2	CASSPSGLAGAEELFF
TRBV4-3	TRBJ2-7	TRBD2	CASSQNHPSGSYEQYF
TRBV9	TRBJ2-4	.	CASSVGDGLVNIQYF
TRBV6-2/TRBV6-3	TRBJ2-3	.	CASSLGTADTQYF
TRBV29-1	TRBJ1-2	.	CSVVGANYGYTF
TRBV6-5	TRBJ2-2	TRBD2	CASSSTSGSTGELFF
TRBV10-3	TRBJ2-3	TRBD2	CAISDGLAGEGTSTDTQYF
TRBV28	TRBJ2-7	TRBD2	CASSSRTSGRHRSYEQYF
TRBV7-9	TRBJ2-3	.	CASSPGTWTDTQYF
TRBV11-1	TRBJ1-1	.	CASRRDWDRNTEAFF
TRBV2	TRBJ2-5	TRBD1	CASVRQGLHQETQYF
TRBV11-1	TRBJ1-2	.	CASSPGGARGAIYTF
TRBV3-1/TRBV3-2	TRBJ1-4	.	CASSLRSTQTLFF
TRBV19	TRBJ2-7	.	CASSNRAASYEQYF
TRBV9	TRBJ2-7	.	CASSVKESSYEQYF
TRBV9	TRBJ2-7	TRBD2	CASSSGGGYEQYF
TRBV5-4	TRBJ2-3	TRBD2	CASSLVKLAGHTDTQYF
TRBV29-1	TRBJ2-2	.	CSVEVGARGTGELFF
TRBV4-1	TRBJ2-7	.	CASSTVSGVPYEQYF
TRBV6-5	TRBJ1-2	.	CASTRDPNYGYTF
TRBV4-1	TRBJ1-3	TRBD1	CASSRTGEGGNTIYF
TRBV28	TRBJ1-1	TRBD1	CASKFRWDRGRDTEAFF
TRBV27	TRBJ2-1	.	CASSLSPGLSSYNEQFF
TRBV27	TRBJ2-7	.	CASSSGTPYEQYF